This entry lists 27 T cell receptor beta chains sequenced from one sample in a study of shared clonotypes between healthy human individuals (dated by TCRdb to 2020 to 2022). Library prep was done by the immunoSEQ multiplex PCR assay. Not all clones reach the TCRdb copy of this immuneACCESS table, which keeps in-frame sequences only. Checked studies attribute under half of the gap to unresolved V genes and leave the rest unexplained. Counted in this sample were about 1.4 million clones; approximately 96% of them appeared once. Of the sample, about 1.2% falls within the top ten clones. The sample consisted of naive CD4+ T cells sorted from blood. The meaning of the sample's cell subset or site label: CD45RA+ positively selected. The receptors derive from a man aged 30 to 39 in good health.

The V gene is TRBV15, the J gene TRBJ2-1; 9 positions agree with TRBD2. This CDR3 comprises 16 residues. Trimming cost V 1 base and J 2 bases; bases outside gene matches: 3. From germline, CDR1 is LNHNV and CDR2 YYDKDF (reference sequence). The CDR3 spells CATSRALAGTYNEQFF. As DNA, the CDR3 is TGTGCCACCAGCAGAGCGCTAGCGGGAACCTACAATGAGCAGTTCTTC.

The J gene is TRBJ1-1, the V gene TRBV2, with TRBD1 identical over 9 bases. Germline V gives CDR1 SNHLY, CDR2 FYNNEI. CDR3 length equals 15 residues. Losses at the gene ends were 6 bases for V and 1 base for J; bases not matched to a gene: 6. Here the CDR3 reads CASSLDRGRNTEAFF. CDR3 nucleotides: TGTGCCAGCAGCCTAGACAGGGGGAGGAACACTGAAGCTTTCTTT.

The chain couples TRBV2 to TRBJ2-1, with D hard to call. The CDR3 totals 15 residues. Germline CDR1 SNHLY, CDR2 FYNNEI. Between the trimmed V and J ends, which lost 6 bases and 0 bases, there was a span of 12 bases. The CDR3 DNA follows: TGTGCCAGCAGCATGGGTTTTAGCTCCTACAATGAGCAGTTCTTC. Translated, it gives CASSMGFSSYNEQFF.

This chain joins TRBV7-2 and TRBJ2-2; weak D call: TRBD2 (6 bases). Germline V CDR1 and CDR2: SGHTA, FQGNSA. V was pared by 3 bases and J by 6 bases, with 11 bases between. This CDR3 comprises 14 residues. This CDR3 reads CASSFGGASGELFF. DNA of the CDR3: TGTGCCAGCAGCTTCGGCGGGGCATCCGGGGAGCTGTTTTTT.

V is TRBV6-6 and J is TRBJ1-1, with unresolved D. There are 15 residues in the CDR3. Germline V gives CDR1 MNHNY, CDR2 SVGAGI (reference sequence). V was trimmed by 5 bases and J by 8 bases, leaving 21 bases between them. CDR3 sequence reads: CASSPGESRSPEAFF. The CDR3, as DNA: TGTGCCAGCAGTCCCGGGGAATCGCGGAGTCCCGAAGCTTTCTTT.

This chain connects TRBV9 to TRBJ2-7; tentatively, D is TRBD1 (6 bases). CDR1 is SGDLS, CDR2 YYNGEE, per germline. V shed 3 bases and J shed 6 bases, with 13 bases lying between them. The CDR3 covers 13 residues. In nucleotides, the CDR3 is TGTGCCAGCAGCGCAAAACAGGGCTCCGAGCAGTACTTC. This sequence encodes CASSAKQGSEQYF. Full variable domain (rest looked up from reference TRBV9 and TRBJ2-7): DSGVTQTPKHLITATGQRVTLRCSPRSGDLSVYWYQQSLDQGLQFLIQYYNGEERAKGNILERFSAQQFPDLHSELNLSSLELGDSALYFCASSAKQGSEQYFGPGTRLTVT.

V gene TRBV4-1 combines with J gene TRBJ1-5; TRBD1 aligns across 8 bases. The CDR3 totals 22 residues. V lost 0 bases, J lost 3 bases, and 22 bases stayed unmatched. The V gene's germline CDR1 is MGHRA and CDR2 YSYEKL. The CDR3 DNA reads TGCGCCAGCAGCCAAGAACCCGTAGCCGAGACAGGGGCAATCGCGGTCAATCAGCCCCAGCATTTT. This gives the protein CASSQEPVAETGAIAVNQPQHF.

This clone was observed once. The genes are TRBV25-1 and TRBJ2-1; 10 bases are a match to TRBD2. Germline CDR1 and CDR2: MGHDK and SYGVNS. Trimming at V came to 1 base and at J to 8 bases, leaving 14 bases not matched to a gene. CDR3 length: 18 amino acids. CDR3 coding DNA: TGTGCCAGCAGTGAATTGGTAGTAGCGGGAGGTCTCTATGATGAGCAGTTCTTC. Encoded protein: CASSELVVAGGLYDEQFF.

The V gene is TRBV11-2, the J gene TRBJ2-3; the D is unclear. This CDR3 contains 15 residues. V was pared by 5 bases and J by 0 bases, with 12 bases between. Germline CDR1 and CDR2: SGHAT and FQNNGV. The CDR3: CASSPDVPSTDTQYF. DNA for the CDR3: TGTGCCAGCAGCCCGGACGTCCCTAGCACAGATACGCAGTATTTT.

This clone was seen only once. The chain employs TRBV10-1 and TRBJ2-3; D might be TRBD2 (5 bases). With 2 bases removed from V and 2 bases from J, the gap between germline ends came to 14 bases. The germline gives CDR1 WNHNN, CDR2 SYGVQD (reference sequence). The CDR3 runs to 16 residues. CDR3 in amino acids: CASSEAGGPYTDTQYF. In DNA, the CDR3 is TGCGCCAGCAGTGAGGCTGGAGGTCCGTACACAGATACGCAGTATTTT.

This clone was seen once. Other DNA sequences within the sample encode an identical CDR3. The chain is built from TRBV9 and TRBJ2-2; D tentatively reads TRBD1 or TRBD2 (5 bases each). The CDR3 is 15 amino acids. With 0 bases removed from V and 3 bases from J, the gap between germline ends came to 9 bases. Germline CDR1 and CDR2: SGDLS and YYNGEE. CDR3 in amino acids: CASSVDRGDTGELFF. CDR3 nucleotides: TGTGCCAGCAGCGTAGATAGGGGAGACACCGGGGAGCTGTTTTTT.

The chain couples TRBV28 to TRBJ2-5, with D unresolved. Trimming shortened V by 1 base and J by 4 bases, and 13 bases separated the two germline ends. The germline V gene encodes CDR1 MDHEN and CDR2 SYDVKM. CDR3 length: 15 residues. Written as DNA, the CDR3 is TGTGCCAGCAGTTTATCGGCAGGCCGAGGAGAGACCCAGTACTTC. It codes for CASSLSAGRGETQYF.

This chain uses TRBV11-2 with TRBJ2-5; 10 bases map to TRBD2. The CDR3 totals 16 residues. V was pared by 1 base and J by 5 bases, with 7 bases of the junction left unmatched. CDR1 is SGHAT and CDR2 is FQNNGV in the germline V gene. For the CDR3, the DNA is TGTGCCAGCAGCTTAGGGCTAGCGGGAGCGAAGGAGACCCAGTACTTC. As protein: CASSLGLAGAKETQYF.

J is TRBJ2-7 and V is TRBV7-6; TRBD1 agrees at 9 bases. V shed 1 base, J shed 3 bases, and the junction held 4 bases outside the gene matches. Germline assignment: CDR1 SGHVS and CDR2 FNYEAQ. This CDR3 comprises 15 residues. CDR3: CASSLETGQGYEQYF. The DNA of the CDR3 is TGTGCCAGCAGCTTAGAGACGGGACAGGGCTACGAGCAGTACTTC.

This clone was observed once. The J gene is TRBJ2-1, the V gene TRBV6-6; TRBD2 agrees at 9 bases. Germline lookup yields CDR1 MNHNY and CDR2 SVGAGI (reference sequence). The V gene end was trimmed by 2 bases and the J gene end by 12 bases; junction bases not matched to a gene: 11. The CDR3 is made up of 15 amino acids. The CDR3 loop reads CASSYGVSGRLWQFF. CDR3 in DNA: TGTGCCAGCAGTTACGGGGTTAGCGGGAGATTGTGGCAGTTCTTC.

The genes are TRBV2 and TRBJ2-7, with 7 bases aligning to TRBD1. With 4 bases clipped from V and 5 bases from J, the junction kept 8 bases outside the gene matches. There are 14 residues in the CDR3. Germline V gives CDR1 SNHLY, CDR2 FYNNEI. CDR3: CASSVGTGDNEQYF. The DNA for the CDR3 is TGTGCCAGCAGTGTTGGCACAGGGGACAACGAGCAGTACTTC.

This chain uses TRBV5-4 with TRBJ2-5; TRBD1 matches 8 bases. Germline V gene sequence: CDR1 SGHNT, CDR2 YYREEE (reference sequence). Losses at the gene ends were 2 bases for V and 2 bases for J; bases not matched to a gene: 8. The CDR3 length is 16 residues. The CDR3 DNA is TGTGCCAGCAGCTTCGGACAGGGAGGTGGGCAAGAGACCCAGTACTTC. The encoded protein is CASSFGQGGGQETQYF.

The chain recombines TRBV7-8 with TRBJ2-7; no firm D call. Germline V gene sequence: CDR1 SGHVS, CDR2 FQNEAQ. The CDR3 spans 14 residues. V lost 5 bases and J lost 3, with 14 bases in between. In DNA, the CDR3 is TGTGCCAGCAGCCTGGCCACAGAAAACTACGAGCAGTACTTC. Translating gives CASSLATENYEQYF.

In the case of this clone: Other DNA sequences within the sample encode an identical CDR3. J is TRBJ2-2 and V is TRBV5-1; D possibly corresponds to TRBD1 (6 bases). The CDR3 has 14 residues. The germline gives CDR1 SGHRS, CDR2 YFSETQ. The V end lost 0 bases, the J end lost 8 bases, and 11 bases lay between the germline ends. The CDR3 sequence is CASSLDYRAGELFF. CDR3 bases: TGCGCCAGCAGCTTGGATTACAGGGCTGGGGAGCTGTTTTTT. Complete variable domain (other parts from reference TRBV5-1 and TRBJ2-2): KAGVTQTPRYLIKTRGQQVTLSCSPISGHRSVSWYQQTPGQGLQFLFEYFSETQRNKGNFPGRFSGRQFSNSRSEMNVSTLELGDSALYLCASSLDYRAGELFFGEGSRLTVL.

The V gene is TRBV6-6, the J gene TRBJ2-7; no clear D. Per germline, CDR1 MNHNY and CDR2 SVGAGI (reference sequence). CDR3 length: 16 amino acids. V lost 0 bases, J lost 3 bases, and 15 bases lay in between. CDR3: CASSYSARGSGYEQYF. The CDR3 region has the DNA TGTGCCAGCAGTTACTCCGCCAGAGGTTCGGGCTACGAGCAGTACTTC.

This chain joins TRBV9 and TRBJ2-1; 7 positions match TRBD1. V was pared by 4 bases and J by 6 bases, with 10 bases of the junction left unmatched. CDR1 and CDR2 (germline): SGDLS, YYNGEE. The CDR3 is 15 residues long. The CDR3 spells CASSPQGELGNEQFF. The CDR3 DNA reads as TGTGCCAGCAGCCCCCAGGGGGAGTTGGGCAATGAGCAGTTCTTC.

The rearrangement uses TRBV4-2 and TRBJ2-4; D call uncertain. V was clipped by 0 bases and J by 9 bases, with 6 bases between them. The CDR3 is 12 residues long. CDR1 is LGHNA and CDR2 is YNFKEQ in the germline V gene. The CDR3 here is CASSQDPSIQYF. The CDR3 nucleotides are TGTGCCAGCAGCCAAGATCCCTCCATTCAGTACTTC.

The chain combines TRBV5-4 with TRBJ2-1; D possibly corresponds to TRBD1 (5 bases). V was trimmed by 4 bases and J by 8 bases, leaving 19 bases between them. Germline values: CDR1 SGHNT, CDR2 YYREEE (reference sequence). The CDR3 is 15 amino acids. CDR3 nucleotides: TGTGCCAGCAGCCTCGACAGAAAACATAGGGATGAGCAGTTCTTC. Translating gives CASSLDRKHRDEQFF. Full variable domain (remainder filled in from reference TRBV5-4 and TRBJ2-1): ETGVTQSPTHLIKTRGQQVTLRCSSQSGHNTVSWYQQALGQGPQFIFQYYREEENGRGNFPPRFSGLQFPNYSSELNVNALELDDSALYLCASSLDRKHRDEQFFGPGTRLTVL.

The rearrangement links TRBV2 to TRBJ1-2; D uncertain. Germline CDR1 and CDR2: SNHLY and FYNNEI. The CDR3 spans 13 residues. The germline V and J ends were trimmed by 3 bases and 8 bases, with 13 bases remaining between them. This chain's CDR3 is CASSDRRAGGYTF. CDR3 in DNA: TGTGCCAGCAGTGACAGGCGGGCGGGGGGCTACACCTTC.

The chain links TRBV11-2 to TRBJ1-3, with TRBD1 as a possible D gene (5 bases). The germline V and J ends were trimmed by 3 bases and 4 bases, with 13 bases remaining between them. In germline, CDR1 is SGHAT, CDR2 FQNNGV. There are 15 residues in the CDR3. The CDR3 spells CASSLFQGGGNTIYF. The CDR3 nucleotides are TGTGCCAGCAGCTTGTTCCAGGGCGGAGGAAACACCATATATTTT. The full variable domain, completed using reference TRBV11-2 and TRBJ1-3, is EAGVAQSPRYKIIEKRQSVAFWCNPISGHATLYWYQQILGQGPKLLIQFQNNGVVDDSQLPKDRFSAERLKGVDSTLKIQPAKLEDSAVYLCASSLFQGGGNTIYFGEGSWLTVV.

V gene TRBV6-5 combines with J gene TRBJ2-1; weak D call: TRBD2 (6 bases). The CDR3 length is 12 residues. V was cut by 6 bases and J by 9 bases, with 12 bases left in between. Germline V lookup: CDR1 MNHEY, CDR2 SVGAGI. CDR3 sequence reads: CASREGISEQFF. The DNA for the CDR3 is TGTGCCAGCAGGGAGGGGATTAGTGAGCAGTTCTTC.

V is TRBV29-1 and J is TRBJ1-2, with D possibly TRBD1 on 6 matching bases. CDR1 is SQVTM, CDR2 ANQGSEA, per germline. The CDR3 has 13 residues. With 4 bases removed from V and 4 bases from J, the gap between germline ends came to 13 bases. In DNA form, the CDR3 reads TGCAGCGTTGCGCAGGGGTCGGGCTATGGCTACACCTTC. This encodes CSVAQGSGYGYTF.